Presented here are 30 T cell receptor beta chains from one specimen sequenced in a study of shared clonotypes between healthy human individuals. Generated by immunoSEQ multiplex PCR, the TCRdb table keeps only in-frame clones and is missing some. The table shows around 2,000,000 clones, with 90% to 95% occurring only once. Sequenced material: naive CD4+ T cells sorted from blood. The subset is: CD45RA+ positively selected. Source of these receptors: a man between 18 and 29 years old in good health.

For this clone: This could be a read error, since a much larger clone is one nucleotide away. The identical CDR3 is also encoded by other nucleotide sequences in the sample. The J gene is TRBJ2-5, the V gene TRBV18, with 8 bases that match TRBD2. CDR3 length: 15 amino acids. CDR1 and CDR2 (germline): KGHSH, LQKENI. Here the CDR3 reads CASSPRTSGQETQYF. The CDR3 coding sequence is TGTGCCAGCTCTCCACGAACTAGCGGCCAAGAGACCCAGTACTTC. The full variable domain, with the rest looked up from reference TRBV18 and TRBJ2-5, is NAGVMQNPRHLVRRRGQEARLRCSPMKGHSHVYWYRQLPEEGLKFMVYLQKENIIDESGMPKERFSAEFPKEGPSILRIQQVVRGDSAAYFCASSPRTSGQETQYFGPGTRLLVL.

The chain uses TRBV5-1 and TRBJ2-5; D not certain. CDR3 length equals 14 residues. From germline, CDR1 is SGHRS and CDR2 YFSETQ. V was clipped by 1 base and J by 1 base, with 8 bases between them. The CDR3 DNA reads as TGCGCCAGCAGCTTGCCAGACACCCAAGAGACCCAGTACTTC. It encodes CASSLPDTQETQYF.

CDR3 coding DNA: TGTGCCAGCAGCTTAGCCCGCGGGAGTACAGATACGCAGTATTTT. Translation: CASSLARGSTDTQYF. The V gene is TRBV7-2, the J gene TRBJ2-3; 7 positions agree with TRBD2. V dropped 0 bases and J dropped 3; count of bases not matched to a gene: 3. The CDR3 totals 15 residues. Germline V gives CDR1 SGHTA, CDR2 FQGNSA.

About this clone itself: Other DNA sequences of this sample code for an identical CDR3. J is TRBJ2-5 and V is TRBV5-6, with D possibly TRBD1 on 5 matching bases. Trimming left V 0 bases short and J 5 bases short, with 8 bases between. CDR1 and CDR2 from the germline V gene are SGHDT and YYEEEE. The CDR3 spans 13 residues. The CDR3 protein is CASSLDRQETQYF. The CDR3, as DNA: TGTGCCAGCAGCTTGGACAGACAGGAGACCCAGTACTTC.

The chain links TRBV30 to TRBJ2-7; D unclear. In germline, CDR1 is GTSNPN, CDR2 SVGIG (reference sequence). The CDR3 totals 11 residues. Deletions cut 3 bases from V and 2 bases from J, with 5 bases between. CDR3: CAWRRTYEQYF. CDR3 bases: TGTGCCTGGAGACGGACCTACGAGCAGTACTTC. The variable domain in full, with the rest retrieved from reference TRBV30 and TRBJ2-7, is SQTIHQWPATLVQPVGSPLSLECTVEGTSNPNLYWYRQAAGRGLQLLFYSVGIGQISSEVPQNLSASRPQDRQFILSSKKLLLSDSGFYLCAWRRTYEQYFGPGTRLTVT.

This rearrangement joins TRBV21-1 to TRBJ2-7. TRBV21-1 is listed as a pseudogene. The CDR3 length is 15 residues. This chain's CDR3 is CASSKGQRLPYEQYF. For the CDR3, the DNA is TGTGCCAGCAGCAAAGGGCAACGGCTCCCCTACGAGCAGTACTTC.

This clone was detected only a few times. Other nucleotide sequences in the sample specify the same CDR3. The V call is TRBV2, the J call TRBJ2-5; no definite D call. V lost 3 bases, J lost 4 bases, and 3 bases lay in between. The length of the CDR3 is 11 residues. The germline gives CDR1 SNHLY, CDR2 FYNNEI. For the CDR3, the DNA is TGTGCCAGCAGTGATCGAGAGACCCAGTACTTC. Protein product: CASSDRETQYF.

This clone was counted between two and nine times. V usage is TRBV2 and J usage is TRBJ2-7; tentatively, D is TRBD2 (6 bases). CDR1 SNHLY and CDR2 FYNNEI come from the germline V gene. The CDR3 has 15 residues. Deletions cut 2 bases from V and 6 bases from J, with 17 bases between. This CDR3 reads CASSEKIAGRGEQYF. For the CDR3, the DNA is TGTGCCAGCAGTGAAAAGATTGCGGGACGCGGCGAGCAGTACTTC.

The chain employs TRBV5-4 and TRBJ2-5; TRBD2 aligns across 11 bases. The germline gives CDR1 SGHNT, CDR2 YYREEE (reference sequence). J was trimmed by 5 bases and V by 4 bases; bases with no gene match: 16. This CDR3 is built from 18 residues. DNA of the CDR3: TGTGCCAGCAGCAAACCGGGACTAGCGGACCGTCTGGGGGAGACCCAGTACTTC. Protein sequence: CASSKPGLADRLGETQYF.

The chain uses TRBV29-1 and TRBJ2-3; D unresolved. The CDR3 sequence is 14 residues long. V gave up 4 bases and J gave up 1 base, with 12 bases separating them. Germline CDR1 SQVTM, CDR2 ANQGSEA. CDR3 region: CSVAEVIGTDTQYF. The DNA for the CDR3 is TGCAGCGTTGCCGAGGTCATCGGCACAGATACGCAGTATTTT.

The rearrangement uses TRBV28 and TRBJ1-5; D may be TRBD1 (5 bases). CDR1 is MDHEN and CDR2 is SYDVKM in the germline V gene. The V gene lost 5 bases and the J gene lost 0 bases, with 14 bases spanning the gap. The CDR3 is 16 amino acids. The CDR3 region is CASSGARRYSNQPQHF. DNA for the CDR3: TGTGCCAGCAGTGGGGCTCGGAGATATAGCAATCAGCCCCAGCATTTT.

CDR3 loop: CASSSGLAGGRYNEQFF. CDR3 sequence (DNA): TGTGCCAGCAGTTCGGGACTAGCGGGAGGAAGGTACAATGAGCAGTTCTTC. V and J are TRBV7-2 and TRBJ2-1, with 15 bases that match TRBD2. The V and J ends lost 6 bases and 4 bases, in that order; junction bases with no gene match: 7. The CDR3 runs to 17 residues. The germline V gene encodes CDR1 SGHTA and CDR2 FQGNSA.

The chain links TRBV2 to TRBJ2-3, with a tentative D call TRBD1 (5 bases). This CDR3 region has 13 residues. V lost 3 bases, J lost 3 bases, and 7 bases lay in between. Germline V gene lookup returns CDR1 SNHLY and CDR2 FYNNEI. CDR3 DNA sequence: TGTGCCAGCAGTGACAGGGTTACAGATACGCAGTATTTT. The encoded protein is CASSDRVTDTQYF.

The rearrangement uses TRBV4-1 and TRBJ1-6, with no clear D. Germline-derived CDR1 and CDR2 are MGHRA and YSYEKL. Trimming cost V 0 bases and J 7 bases, with 19 bases left between them. The CDR3 runs to 18 residues. CDR3 region: CASSQETLPGRGNSPLHF. CDR3 in DNA: TGCGCCAGCAGCCAAGAAACCCTTCCGGGGAGAGGGAATTCACCCCTCCACTTT.

The chain combines TRBV30 with TRBJ1-4, with 9 nucleotides matching TRBD1. Trimming took 1 base from V and 6 from J; bases not matched to a gene: 6. Germline V gene sequence: CDR1 GTSNPN, CDR2 SVGIG (reference sequence). CDR3 length: 15 amino acids. The CDR3: CAWSGEQGADEKLFF. CDR3 coding DNA: TGTGCCTGGAGTGGAGAACAGGGGGCGGATGAAAAACTGTTTTTT.

The gene calls are TRBV7-2 and TRBJ1-1, with a weak D call TRBD1 (6 bases). Trimming took 1 base from V and 3 from J, leaving 9 bases between them. The germline V gene has CDR1 SGHTA and CDR2 FQGNSA. CDR3 size: 14 residues. CDR3 residues: CASSLGGGDTEAFF. CDR3 coding DNA: TGTGCCAGCAGCTTAGGCGGGGGCGACACTGAAGCTTTCTTT.

V is TRBV13 and J is TRBJ2-5; 7 bases match TRBD1. The CDR3 totals 15 residues. In germline, CDR1 is PRHDT, CDR2 FYEKMQ (reference sequence). The V and J ends lost 4 bases and 5 bases, in that order; junction bases with no gene match: 10. The CDR3 sequence: CASSSRQGPRETQYF. CDR3 sequence (DNA): TGTGCCAGCAGCTCCCGACAGGGCCCTAGGGAGACCCAGTACTTC.

The chain carries TRBV27 and TRBJ2-1; no definite D call. The CDR3 runs 13 residues. CDR1 is MNHEY, CDR2 SMNVEV, per germline (reference sequence). Trimming stripped 8 bases from V and 4 bases from J, with 12 bases between. The CDR3: CASRTGAYNEQFF. Written as DNA, the CDR3 is TGTGCCAGCCGAACCGGAGCTTACAATGAGCAGTTCTTC.

The chain uses TRBV5-1 and TRBJ1-1; unclear D gene. Germline V gene data show CDR1 as SGHRS and CDR2 as YFSETQ. This CDR3 comprises 15 residues. Between the trimmed V and J ends, which lost 3 bases and 1 base, there was a span of 13 bases. The CDR3 DNA reads as TGCGCCAGCAGCTCGCTTGGGGTGGAGAACACTGAAGCTTTCTTT. Protein product: CASSSLGVENTEAFF. The whole variable domain, filled in from reference TRBV5-1 and TRBJ1-1, reads KAGVTQTPRYLIKTRGQQVTLSCSPISGHRSVSWYQQTPGQGLQFLFEYFSETQRNKGNFPGRFSGRQFSNSRSEMNVSTLELGDSALYLCASSSLGVENTEAFFGQGTRLTVV.

The chain is built from TRBV7-9 and TRBJ2-3; D is perhaps TRBD1 or TRBD2 (5 bases each). CDR1 is SEHNR, CDR2 FQNEAQ, per germline (reference sequence). The CDR3 has 16 residues. Trimming removed 5 bases from V and 0 bases from J, with 15 bases in between. The DNA of the CDR3 is TGTGCCAGCAGCCCGCGGGCAGGGTCTAGCACAGATACGCAGTATTTT. This sequence encodes CASSPRAGSSTDTQYF.

This clone was recorded a few times. Other DNA sequences from this sample encode an identical CDR3 as well. The rearrangement uses TRBV7-9 and TRBJ2-3; D is unresolved. V shed 1 base and J shed 6 bases, with 5 bases lying between them. Per germline, CDR1 SEHNR and CDR2 FQNEAQ (reference sequence). The CDR3 has 12 amino acids. CDR3 in DNA: TGTGCCAGCAGCTTAGAGTTGGATACGCAGTATTTT. Its translation: CASSLELDTQYF.

The chain combines TRBV6-1 with TRBJ1-2; D is possibly TRBD1 (5 bases). The germline gives CDR1 MNHNS, CDR2 SASEGT. The CDR3 spans 15 residues. With 6 bases removed from V and 7 bases from J, the gap between germline ends came to 21 bases. CDR3 nucleotides: TGTGCCAGCAGCCAAGGTGGGGCAGGTTCGATTGGCTACACCTTC. This codes for CASSQGGAGSIGYTF.

The chain is built from TRBV5-1 and TRBJ2-3; 13 bases are shared with TRBD2. CDR3 length: 19 residues. CDR1 is SGHRS, CDR2 YFSETQ, per germline. J gave up 1 base and V 0 bases, and 8 bases lay outside the gene matches. The CDR3 loop reads CASSLVLLAGGPGTDTQYF. DNA of the CDR3: TGCGCCAGCAGCTTGGTATTACTAGCGGGAGGGCCGGGCACAGATACGCAGTATTTT.

The genes are TRBV15 and TRBJ2-7; 8 bases map to TRBD1. The ends lost 4 bases at V and 6 bases at J; junction bases unmatched: 8. CDR3 size: 14 residues. Germline V lookup: CDR1 LNHNV, CDR2 YYDKDF (reference sequence). This CDR3 reads CATSTGDRMAEQYF. The CDR3 DNA reads TGTGCCACCAGCACTGGGGACAGGATGGCCGAGCAGTACTTC.

The CDR3 here is CASSSAKPDTQYF. The CDR3, as DNA: TGTGCCAGCAGTTCAGCGAAACCAGATACGCAGTATTTT. This sequence joins TRBV27 and TRBJ2-3; D is undetermined. CDR1 and CDR2 from the germline V gene are MNHEY and SMNVEV (reference sequence). The CDR3 consists of 13 residues. Trimming left V 4 bases short and J 4 bases short, with 9 bases between.

This clone came up once. The gene calls are TRBV10-3 and TRBJ2-1; 13 bases fit TRBD2. The CDR3 length is 13 residues. V gave up 11 bases and J gave up 8 bases; unmatched junction bases: 6. Germline CDR1 is ENHRY and CDR2 is SYGVKD. The CDR3 protein is CAGRLAGGDEQFF. DNA for the CDR3: TGTGCCGGCCGACTAGCGGGAGGAGATGAGCAGTTCTTC.

This clone has a single count. The V and J genes are TRBV5-4 and TRBJ1-6, with D unresolved. The CDR3 runs to 13 residues. The germline V gene encodes CDR1 SGHNT and CDR2 YYREEE (reference sequence). The V and J ends lost 4 bases and 4 bases respectively, with 6 bases between them. CDR3 loop: CASSGNYNSPLHF. The CDR3 nucleotides read TGTGCCAGCAGCGGAAATTATAATTCACCCCTCCACTTT.

The chain joins TRBV7-2 to TRBJ2-7; 7 positions agree with TRBD2. This CDR3 region has 18 residues. J was trimmed by 2 bases and V by 3 bases; bases with no gene match: 16. CDR1 SGHTA and CDR2 FQGNSA come from the germline V gene. CDR3 DNA: TGTGCCAGCAGCTTGTCATCAGGGTTTGGCGGGACTACCTACGAGCAGTACTTC. Its translation: CASSLSSGFGGTTYEQYF.

The rearrangement links TRBV7-8 to TRBJ2-3; weak D call: TRBD2 (5 bases). Germline CDR1 and CDR2: SGHVS and FQNEAQ. V lost 5 bases, J lost 3 bases, and 18 bases lay in between. This CDR3 is built from 16 residues. CDR3 residues: CASSTGLDFLTDTQYF. The CDR3 coding sequence is TGTGCCAGCAGCACTGGACTGGATTTTCTGACAGATACGCAGTATTTT.

This clone was detected only once. V and J are TRBV21-1 and TRBJ1-3; the table gives TRBD1 as D, unverified against the DNA. TRBV21-1 is deemed a pseudogene. The CDR3 extends over 15 amino acids. This CDR3 reads CASRLDRRSGNTIYF. The CDR3 nucleotides read TGTGCCAGCAGATTGGACAGGCGCTCTGGAAACACCATATATTTT.